Below, 18 T cell receptor beta chains from the same sample are listed, as sequenced in a study of blood T cells in healthy people across ages. Next came a second PCR, run for about 7 to 11 cycles, which used a sample-barcoded 5' primer along with a J-beta primer mix. In TCRdb, the 5' RACE reads were re-called with MiXCR into one record per CDR3 protein. The repertoire has around 1,800,000 distinct CDR3 sequences, approximately 39% of them found once; the top ten carry about 23%. The sequencing input was blood. The origin of the receptors is a human donor in good health.

V and J are TRBV6-6 and TRBJ1-5; D gene ambiguous. Germline-derived CDR1 and CDR2 are MNHNY and SVGAGI (reference sequence). The CDR3 is 13 amino acids. Trimming pared 2 bases from V and 7 bases from J, leaving 9 bases between. The CDR3 nucleotides are TGTGCCAGCAGTTACGGGCATCAACAGCCCCAGCATTTT. This encodes CASSYGHQQPQHF.

The chain uses TRBV19 and TRBJ2-4; D is unclear. TRBJ2-7 matches the DNA end more closely, so the J call is doubtful. The CDR3 covers 14 residues. In germline, CDR1 is LNHDA, CDR2 SQIVND (reference sequence). CDR3 DNA: TGTGCCAGTAGTCCCTCTCTCTCCGGCTACGAGCAGTACTTC. Amino acids: CASSPSLSGYEQYF.

V usage is TRBV7-2 and J usage is TRBJ1-2; no clear D. The germline gives CDR1 SGHTA, CDR2 FQGNSA. V lost 5 bases to trimming and J lost 3 bases, with 16 bases between them. The CDR3 is 15 amino acids. CDR3 residues: CASSASSRSDYGYTF. DNA for the CDR3: TGTGCCAGCAGCGCCTCCTCTCGATCTGACTATGGCTACACCTTC.

Comments on this clonotype: Germline is not matched at one junction end, which may reflect a read error. The chain carries TRBV7-3 and TRBJ1-4, with unresolved D. CDR1 and CDR2 from the germline V gene are SGHTA and FQGTGA. The CDR3 consists of 13 residues. As DNA, the CDR3 is TGTGCCCGCAGCTCCTCCCCAAATGAAAAACTGTTTTTT. This codes for CARSSSPNEKLFF.

This sequence joins TRBV20-1 and TRBJ2-1; tentatively, D is TRBD2 (6 bases). V dropped 0 bases and J dropped 4 bases, with 16 bases sitting between them. CDR3 length: 16 amino acids. CDR1 and CDR2 from the germline V gene are DFQATT and SNEGSKA (reference sequence). As DNA, the CDR3 is TGCAGTGCTAGAGATGTCGGGACTCCTAAGTACAATGAGCAGTTCTTC. Protein product: CSARDVGTPKYNEQFF.

This clonotype was counted only a few times. The genes are TRBV20-1 and TRBJ2-7; a possible D gene is TRBD1 (5 bases). Germline CDR1 DFQATT, CDR2 SNEGSKA (reference sequence). V lost 1 base to trimming and J lost 5 bases, with 15 bases between them. The CDR3 runs 14 residues. The CDR3: CSARVRTSAHEQYF. The CDR3 DNA sequence: TGCAGTGCTAGAGTCCGGACATCCGCCCACGAGCAGTACTTC.

This clonotype was detected only a few times. J is TRBJ2-7 and V is TRBV20-1; no clear D gene. Germline CDR1 reads DFQATT; CDR2 reads SNEGSKA (reference sequence). The germline V and J ends were trimmed by 1 base and 2 bases, with 3 bases remaining between them. This CDR3 has 11 residues. CDR3 nucleotide sequence: TGCAGTGCTAGAGCACCCTACGAGCAGTACTTC. As protein: CSARAPYEQYF.

This clonotype has just a few counts. The chain has TRBV18 and TRBJ2-7; D is uncertain. The V end was cut by 4 bases, the J end by 6 bases, with 13 bases between. In germline, CDR1 is KGHSH, CDR2 LQKENI. The CDR3 sequence is 13 residues long. CDR3 in amino acids: CASSQDPSSEQYF. CDR3 DNA: TGTGCCAGCTCACAGGACCCTAGTTCCGAGCAGTACTTC.

The rearrangement links TRBV10-3 to TRBJ1-2; no clear D. Germline V lookup: CDR1 ENHRY, CDR2 SYGVKD. Trimming cost V 7 bases and J 3 bases, with 9 bases left between them. The CDR3 contains 12 residues. DNA of the CDR3: TGTGCCATCACCACGGATCACTATGGCTACACCTTC. Amino acids: CAITTDHYGYTF.

The table lists this clonotype with a few counts. This rearrangement joins TRBV4-3 to TRBJ2-3; D possibly corresponds to TRBD1 (6 bases). Germline values: CDR1 LGHNA, CDR2 YSLEER. This CDR3 contains 14 residues. Trimming left V 2 bases short and J 2 bases short, with 8 bases between. DNA of the CDR3: TGCGCCAGCAGCCAACGGACAGCCACAGATACGCAGTATTTT. Encoded protein: CASSQRTATDTQYF.

The rearrangement uses TRBV12-3 or TRBV12-4 and TRBJ2-4; 10 bases line up with TRBD1. Trimming took 5 bases from V and 0 from J; bases not matched to a gene: 16. CDR3 size: 20 residues. The CDR3 sequence is CASSIRTGGKGRLAKNIQYF. DNA for the CDR3: TGTGCCAGCAGTATCCGGACAGGGGGAAAGGGACGGTTAGCCAAAAACATTCAGTACTTC.

The chain carries TRBV28 and TRBJ2-5, with 10 bases lining up with TRBD2. J gave up 7 bases and V 8 bases, and 13 bases lay outside the gene matches. CDR1 is MDHEN, CDR2 SYDVKM, per germline. The CDR3 spans 15 residues. The CDR3 reads CASWGAGGPVGTQYF. The CDR3 nucleotides are TGTGCCAGCTGGGGAGCGGGGGGGCCCGTGGGGACCCAGTACTTC.

The table lists this clonotype with a few counts. The rearrangement links TRBV7-6 to TRBJ2-5; tentatively, D is TRBD1 (6 bases). Trimming stripped 6 bases from V and 5 bases from J, with 16 bases between. The CDR3 is 14 residues long. Per the germline V gene, CDR1 is SGHVS and CDR2 is FNYEAQ. In DNA form, the CDR3 reads TGTGCCAGCAGAGCCCTTACAGGGCGGGAGACCCAGTACTTC. Translation: CASRALTGRETQYF.

The rearrangement links TRBV20-1 to TRBJ2-5, with 8 bases lining up with TRBD1. The J call may be in error: the DNA end matches TRBJ2-7 better. CDR1 and CDR2 from the germline V gene are DFQATT and SNEGSKA (reference sequence). The CDR3 is 16 residues long. CDR3 DNA: TGCAGTGCTGGAAACCCCGGCGACAGGGGTCTTTACGAGCAGTACTTC. It yields the protein CSAGNPGDRGLYEQYF.

The chain recombines TRBV10-3 with TRBJ1-2; D is possibly TRBD1 (6 bases). The ends were cut back, 3 bases at V and 0 bases at J, with 8 bases in the middle. The CDR3 covers 14 residues. The germline CDR1 and CDR2 sequences are ENHRY and SYGVKD. The CDR3 sequence is CAISDGQPNYGYTF. The CDR3 DNA reads TGTGCCATCAGTGACGGACAGCCTAACTATGGCTACACCTTC.

The rearrangement joins TRBV7-2 to TRBJ1-5; the match to TRBD1 covers 7 bases. The germline gives CDR1 SGHTA, CDR2 FQGNSA. The ends lost 5 bases at V and 1 base at J; junction bases unmatched: 8. CDR3 length: 16 residues. As DNA, the CDR3 is TGTGCCAGCAGCATTATAGGGGGCGCGAGCAATCAGCCCCAGCATTTT. The encoded protein is CASSIIGGASNQPQHF.

This clonotype has a handful of counts. The V call is TRBV7-2, the J call TRBJ1-2; the D is unclear. The CDR3 contains 14 residues. The V gene lost 2 bases and the J gene lost 1 base, with 8 bases spanning the gap. Germline V gene data show CDR1 as SGHTA and CDR2 as FQGNSA. CDR3 residues: CASSLLHDNYGYTF. In nucleotides, the CDR3 is TGTGCCAGCAGCTTACTCCACGATAACTATGGCTACACCTTC.

At least ten counts were recorded for this clonotype. The gene calls are TRBV7-2 and TRBJ2-7; TRBD2 matches at 12 bases. V was pared by 4 bases and J by 1 base, with 2 bases of the junction left unmatched. Germline CDR1 SGHTA, CDR2 FQGNSA. This CDR3 spans 15 amino acids. The CDR3 is CASSSSGGASYEQYF. DNA for the CDR3: TGTGCCAGCAGCTCTAGCGGGGGGGCTTCCTACGAGCAGTACTTC.